The clone carrying this TCR beta chain was found a few times. The entry originates in a study of blood T cells in healthy people across ages. The use of a sample-barcoded 5' primer and a J-beta primer mix characterized a second PCR of about 7 to 12 cycles. TCRdb ran MiXCR on the 5' RACE reads and lists one entry per CDR3 protein. In the table there are 700,000 to 850,000 distinct CDR3 sequences, 30% to 45% of which are singletons. V lost 6 bases and J lost 2, with 17 bases in between. CDR3 length equals 15 residues. PBMCs, at least 6 million per sample, were isolated. This sequence joins TRBV12-3 or TRBV12-4 and TRBJ2-7; the D gene is possibly TRBD2 (6 bases). The sequence derives from a young man in good health. Sequencing was done on a sample of blood. The CDR3: CASRDTGTRPYEQYF. CDR3 bases: TGTGCCAGCAGAGATACCGGGACTCGACCCTACGAGCAGTACTTC.